The next 6 T cell receptor beta chains were all read from a single sample in a study of response to subunit inactivated influenza vaccine. TCRdb re-called the RT-PCR reads with MiXCR, one entry per CDR3 protein. The sample records hundreds of thousands of distinct CDR3 sequences, less than 20% being singletons. This specimen was PBMCs from blood, taken more than 4 days after vaccination. These receptors all come from a man in his fifties who received an inactivated influenza vaccine.

The chain couples TRBV11-1 to TRBJ2-1; 8 nucleotides match TRBD2. Looked up from germline, CDR1 is SGHAT and CDR2 is FQDESV (reference sequence). The trim removed 2 bases at V and 7 bases at J, leaving 19 bases unmatched. This CDR3 has 19 amino acids. The CDR3 is CASSLRWLGAGTRENEQFF. CDR3 DNA: TGTGCCAGCAGCTTAAGGTGGTTGGGGGCGGGGACTAGGGAGAATGAGCAGTTCTTC.

The chain links TRBV12-3 or TRBV12-4 to TRBJ2-2; TRBD1 agrees at 7 bases. The CDR3 has 15 residues. The J segment lost 4 bases and the V segment lost 5 bases, leaving 7 bases of the junction unmatched. The CDR3 DNA sequence: TGTGCCAGCAGTACCGAGGGGGCAGGCACCGGGGAGCTGTTTTTT. It encodes CASSTEGAGTGELFF.

This rearrangement joins TRBV5-1 to TRBJ2-2; 9 bases match TRBD2. V lost 3 bases and J lost 1; bases outside the gene matches: 4. This CDR3 is built from 16 residues. Germline loops: CDR1 SGHRS, CDR2 YFSETQ. The CDR3 is CASSSLAGRNTGELFF. The CDR3 bases are TGCGCCAGCAGCTCCCTAGCGGGACGGAACACCGGGGAGCTGTTTTTT. Looking up the rest from reference TRBV5-1 and TRBJ2-2 gives the full variable domain: KAGVTQTPRYLIKTRGQQVTLSCSPISGHRSVSWYQQTPGQGLQFLFEYFSETQRNKGNFPGRFSGRQFSNSRSEMNVSTLELGDSALYLCASSSLAGRNTGELFFGEGSRLTVL.

The chain has TRBV6-1 and TRBJ2-7; a weak D match, TRBD2 (5 bases). The CDR3 totals 15 residues. Germline V gives CDR1 MNHNS, CDR2 SASEGT. Between the trimmed V and J ends, which lost 6 bases and 7 bases, there was a span of 22 bases. Here the CDR3 DNA reads TGTGCCAGCAGCCCCGGACGGGCGGACTCGGGAGAGCAGTACTTC. As protein: CASSPGRADSGEQYF.

The V and J genes are TRBV27 and TRBJ2-1; D is perhaps TRBD1 (6 bases). This CDR3 spans 15 amino acids. V was pared by 5 bases and J by 5 bases, with 16 bases between. Germline V gene sequence: CDR1 MNHEY, CDR2 SMNVEV (reference sequence). The CDR3, as DNA: TGTGCCAGCAGTCCCCTCCCCACAGGGAACAATGAGCAGTTCTTC. It translates to CASSPLPTGNNEQFF.

The genes are TRBV6-1 and TRBJ2-2; the D gene is possibly TRBD1 (5 bases). The V end lost 4 bases, the J end lost 0 bases, and 9 bases lay between the germline ends. The V gene's germline CDR1 is MNHNS and CDR2 SASEGT. The CDR3 is made up of 15 amino acids. The CDR3 DNA reads as TGTGCCAGCAGTGTTCCCAGGGCGAACACCGGGGAGCTGTTTTTT. Translation: CASSVPRANTGELFF.